Shown below are 11 T cell receptor beta chains from a single sample sequenced in a study of regulatory T cells in long-lasting Graves disease. Researchers made TCR beta libraries by using iRepertoire HTBI primers and running Arm-PCR on CDR3 regions. MiXCR was run by TCRdb on the multiplex PCR reads, yielding one entry per CDR3 protein. This table holds about 610,000 distinct CDR3 sequences, roughly a sixth found once. The time point denotes: newly diagnosed GD, antithyroid drugs for less than 3 months. With RNA extracted from PBMCs as input, the TCR library was made. Separately, the same data were catalogued under a study of T cells in Graves' hyperthyroidism and ophthalmopathy.

The sample consisted of peripheral blood mononuclear cells (PBMCs), taken at new diagnosis, from a patient treated with antithyroid drugs. These receptor sequences come from a man aged 18-30 years with Graves disease.

The table lists this clonotype with many counts. The chain couples TRBV20-1 to TRBJ2-1; D might be TRBD1 or TRBD2, each matching 5 bases. Germline CDR1 DFQATT, CDR2 SNEGSKA (reference sequence). The germline V and J ends were trimmed by 3 bases and 8 bases, with 20 bases remaining between them. The CDR3 length is 15 residues. In DNA form, the CDR3 reads TGCAGTGCTAGGCAGGGACGGATCGGAATGGATGAGCAGTTCTTC. As protein: CSARQGRIGMDEQFF.

The sample holds many counts of this clonotype. The chain recombines TRBV28 with TRBJ2-7; 8 bases fit TRBD1. V lost 5 bases and J lost 7; bases outside the gene matches: 10. The germline gives CDR1 MDHEN, CDR2 SYDVKM. CDR3 length equals 14 residues. The CDR3 is CASSPDQGAREQYF. CDR3 sequence (DNA): TGTGCCAGCAGTCCCGATCAGGGGGCTCGAGAGCAGTACTTC.

Details on this clonotype: A much larger clone is a single base away; this may be a read error. V is TRBV6-1 and J is TRBJ2-2; D is tentatively TRBD1 or TRBD2 (5 bases each). The V gene lost 6 bases and the J gene lost 1 base, with 15 bases spanning the gap. The CDR3 covers 16 residues. Germline loops: CDR1 MNHNS, CDR2 SASEGT. CDR3 in DNA: TGTGCCAGCAGACTAGTCTGCAGGGAGAACACCGGGGAGCTGTTTTTT. Translation: CASRLVCRENTGELFF.

This clonotype came up many times. The rearrangement uses TRBV7-2 and TRBJ2-2; D perhaps matches TRBD2 (6 bases). Germline-derived CDR1 and CDR2 are SGHTA and FQGNSA. V lost 5 bases and J lost 4, with 11 bases in between. The CDR3 is made up of 14 amino acids. The CDR3 is CASSLGTRTGELFF. CDR3 in DNA: TGTGCCAGCAGCCTGGGGACTCGCACCGGGGAGCTGTTTTTT.

This clonotype occurred many times. The chain joins TRBV29-1 to TRBJ1-1, with 8 bases identical to TRBD1. This CDR3 is 13 amino acids long. CDR1 and CDR2 from the germline V gene are SQVTM and ANQGSEA. V was pared by 7 bases and J by 1 base, with 5 bases of the junction left unmatched. The CDR3 protein is CSAETGANTEAFF. CDR3 coding DNA: TGCAGCGCGGAGACAGGGGCGAACACTGAAGCTTTCTTT.

In its sample, this clonotype was seen a few times. The chain couples TRBV29-1 to TRBJ1-2; D unresolved. Germline V gene data show CDR1 as SQVTM and CDR2 as ANQGSEA. The CDR3 has 12 residues. V lost 4 bases to trimming and J lost 3 bases, with 9 bases between them. The CDR3 sequence is CSVASADYGYTF. In DNA form, the CDR3 reads TGCAGCGTTGCGTCAGCTGACTATGGCTACACCTTC.

This clonotype has more than one count but fewer than ten. The genes are TRBV5-1 and TRBJ2-1, with 8 bases lining up with TRBD2. CDR1 and CDR2 from the germline V gene are SGHRS and YFSETQ. V trimming: 0 bases; J trimming: 8 bases; junction bases outside the gene matches: 10. This CDR3 is built from 16 residues. CDR3 sequence (DNA): TGCGCCAGCAGCTTGGGTGGGCGGGAGGATGTGGATGAGCAGTTCTTC. Translating it yields CASSLGGREDVDEQFF.

The chain uses TRBV9 and TRBJ2-3; 8 bases line up with TRBD2. V was clipped by 3 bases and J by 6 bases; unmatched bases: 9. The CDR3 is made up of 15 amino acids. Per the germline V gene, CDR1 is SGDLS and CDR2 is YYNGEE. CDR3 DNA sequence: TGTGCCAGCAGCGCTAAAGCGGGAGCGTGGGATACGCAGTATTTT. Its translation is CASSAKAGAWDTQYF. The full variable domain, rest sourced from reference TRBV9 and TRBJ2-3, is DSGVTQTPKHLITATGQRVTLRCSPRSGDLSVYWYQQSLDQGLQFLIQYYNGEERAKGNILERFSAQQFPDLHSELNLSSLELGDSALYFCASSAKAGAWDTQYFGPGTRLTVL.

Many counts were recorded for this clonotype. The chain has TRBV30 and TRBJ1-1; D unclear. V was pared by 4 bases and J by 0 bases, with 9 bases between. Germline-derived CDR1 and CDR2 are GTSNPN and SVGIG (reference sequence). CDR3 length: 13 amino acids. In DNA, the CDR3 is TGTGCCTGGACGGACGGGTTGAACACTGAAGCTTTCTTT. The encoded protein is CAWTDGLNTEAFF. Full variable domain (rest looked up from reference TRBV30 and TRBJ1-1): SQTIHQWPATLVQPVGSPLSLECTVEGTSNPNLYWYRQAAGRGLQLLFYSVGIGQISSEVPQNLSASRPQDRQFILSSKKLLLSDSGFYLCAWTDGLNTEAFFGQGTRLTVV.

This clonotype was observed many times. The V call is TRBV20-1, the J call TRBJ2-5; D unresolved. V was shortened by 3 bases and J by 2 bases, with 13 bases between the two germline ends. Germline V gives CDR1 DFQATT, CDR2 SNEGSKA (reference sequence). This CDR3 comprises 14 residues. The CDR3: CSASRATPQETQYF. Here the CDR3 DNA reads TGCAGTGCTAGTCGGGCGACACCTCAAGAGACCCAGTACTTC.

This clonotype was detected a few times. This chain connects TRBV5-1 to TRBJ2-1; 8 nucleotides line up with TRBD2. V was clipped by 7 bases and J by 7 bases; unmatched bases: 16. Germline V gene lookup returns CDR1 SGHRS and CDR2 YFSETQ. The CDR3 has 16 amino acids. The CDR3, as DNA: TGCGCCAGCCTGCCCCAACCCGGGGGGGCGATTAATGAGCAGTTCTTC. Translation gives CASLPQPGGAINEQFF. The full variable domain, in which reference TRBV5-1 and TRBJ2-1 provide the parts outside the CDR3, is KAGVTQTPRYLIKTRGQQVTLSCSPISGHRSVSWYQQTPGQGLQFLFEYFSETQRNKGNFPGRFSGRQFSNSRSEMNVSTLELGDSALYLCASLPQPGGAINEQFFGPGTRLTVL.